This T cell receptor (beta chain) was captured in a study of OX40 agonist ivuxolimab in advanced cancers. Profiling relied on immunoSEQ multiplex PCR, and the TCRdb table lists in-frame clones only, not all of them. There are tens of thousands of clones in the sample; around 87% occur only once, and approximately 2% lies in the top ten. The CDR3 is 13 amino acids. Germline V gives CDR1 SGHNT, CDR2 YYREEE (reference sequence). Trimming stripped 5 bases from V and 5 bases from J, with 13 bases between. Sample: CD4+ or CD8+ T cells sorted from blood, taken in a trial of the OX40 agonist ivuxolimab. The TCR was taken from an adult with an advanced solid tumor such as melanoma, head and neck, liver or kidney cancer. The rearrangement joins TRBV5-4 to TRBJ1-1, with D unclear. DNA of the CDR3: TGTGCCAGCAGTCCGACGGGGTTTACTGAAGCTTTCTTT. Translation: CASSPTGFTEAFF.